This T cell receptor (beta chain) appears in the sequencing data of a study of neurological immune-mediated disorders. Study-level results: HTLV-1-associated myelopathy showed the most TCR clonal expansion; multiple sclerosis the least, below healthy controls. In multiple sclerosis patients, the repertoire cluster was unrelated to clinical or MRI findings.

This clonotype was found many times. Its antigen is not known. The J segment lost 2 bases and the V segment lost 2 bases, leaving 4 bases of the junction unmatched. Germline assignment: CDR1 LNHNV and CDR2 YYDKDF (reference sequence). The CDR3 spans 15 residues. TCRdb called the 5' RACE reads again in MiXCR, with one record for every CDR3 protein. The sample has more than 50,000 distinct CDR3 sequences, about 3.4% seen once. The specimen sequenced was PBMCs. V and J are TRBV15 and TRBJ2-3; 7 bases fit TRBD2. The TCR was taken from a woman in her fifties or sixties with multiple sclerosis. CDR3 loop: CATSRKLAYTDTQYF. CDR3 sequence (DNA): TGTGCCACCAGCAGAAAACTAGCGTACACAGATACGCAGTATTTT.